This T cell receptor beta chain was identified in a study of CDR3 diversity in severe acne. This clonotype was counted ten times or more. TCRdb reprocessed the PCR reads via MiXCR and lists one record per CDR3 protein. The sample contains approximately 77,000 distinct CDR3 sequences, around 47% of which appear only once. The CDR3 extends over 15 amino acids. Germline V CDR1 and CDR2: DFQATT, SNEGSKA (reference sequence). The germline V and J ends were trimmed by 4 bases and 3 bases, with 16 bases remaining between them. Sequencing input: blood. The receptor comes from a male donor with severe acne vulgaris. The chain is built from TRBV20-1 and TRBJ1-5; D is undetermined. In nucleotides, the CDR3 is TGCAGTGCTAACAAGGGAGATCCGTACAATCAGCCCCAGCATTTT. Amino acid sequence: CSANKGDPYNQPQHF.